This TCR beta chain was captured in a study of radiation and T cells in renal cell carcinoma. Notes on the study in general: In blood, top tumor clones expanded by 2 weeks, shrinking by 4. No pretreatment tumor biopsies were available for baseline clonotypes.

Time point noted: blood 4 weeks post-SBRT, at nephrectomy. Regarding treatment: 15 Gy SBRT to primary tumor, nephrectomy 4 weeks later. Nephrectomy followed 15 Gy stereotactic body radiation by 4 weeks. Clear cell pathology was present in this patient's renal cell carcinoma. Clones were read by immunoSEQ multiplex PCR, and TCRdb kept only the in-frame ones, dropping some. The table has 40,000 to 45,000 clones, 65% to 85% seen once. Germline CDR1 and CDR2: SQVTM and ANQGSEA. CDR3 length equals 14 residues. Trimming took 3 bases from V and 0 from J, leaving 10 bases between them. As to this clone: As yet, its antigen is unknown.

The origin of this receptor is a woman in her seventies with renal cell carcinoma. The source material was blood, sampled from a patient whose treatment included radiotherapy and nephrectomy. This sequence joins TRBV29-1 and TRBJ2-3, with D tentatively TRBD2 (6 bases). This chain's CDR3 is CSVDWGLSTDTQYF. The CDR3 DNA follows: TGCAGCGTTGACTGGGGACTCAGCACAGATACGCAGTATTTT.